This is a list of T cell receptor beta chains from one sample in a study of blood T cell repertoires in COVID-19. Measured with immunoSEQ multiplex PCR; TCRdb has only the in-frame clones, and not every one. Here the sample spans a few hundred thousand clones, less than 90% being singletons. Input material: PBMCs or T cells enriched from blood (not recorded which). The receptors were gathered from a woman between 25 and 40 years old who had recovered from COVID-19. Both conserved end residues are part of each CDR3. D genes are given only for firm matches. Clone size, where shown, is once, few, many, or a class for clones that have expanded.

. TRBJ2-7 TRBV5-1 TRBD2 15 TGCGCCAGCAGCCCCGGGGGGTGGAGGATCTACGAGCAGTACTTC CASSPGGWRIYEQYF
. TRBJ1-5 TRBV18 . 14 TGTGCCAGCTCACCACTGTATAGCAATCAGCCCCAGCATTTT CASSPLYSNQPQHF
few TRBJ1-5 TRBV6-5 . 14 TGTGCCAGCAGTCCCGCGGTTAGCAATCAGCCCCAGCATTTT CASSPAVSNQPQHF
few TRBJ2-7 TRBV7-9 . 13 TGTGCCAGCAGCTTACGATCCGGCTACGAGCAGTACTTC CASSLRSGYEQYF
. TRBJ2-7 TRBV5-6 . 14 TGTGCCAGCAGCTTGTGGCCGGGAAAGAACGAGCAGTACTTC CASSLWPGKNEQYF
. TRBJ2-7 TRBV28 . 12 TGTGCCAGCAGTTTGAGTGGGCAGGAGCAGTACTTC CASSLSGQEQYF
. TRBJ1-2 TRBV19 TRBD1 15 TGTGCCAGTAGTATGGGGACAGCTGGGGACTATGGCTACACCTTC CASSMGTAGDYGYTF
. TRBJ1-2 TRBV30 . 15 TGTGCCTGGACCCCAGCCGGAAAGGGGGTAGATGGCTACACCTTC CAWTPAGKGVDGYTF
. TRBJ2-7 TRBV16 . 13 TGTGCCAGCAGCCAACCCTGGCAATGGGAGCAGTACTTC CASSQPWQWEQYF
. TRBJ1-2 TRBV7-2 . 12 TGTGCCAGCAGCCTTGGGGGGAGGGGCTACACCTTC CASSLGGRGYTF
. TRBJ1-5 TRBV28 . 12 TGTGCCAGTGGGCCTTATAATCAGCCCCAGCATTTT CASGPYNQPQHF
. TRBJ1-4 TRBV2 . 12 TGTGCCAGCAGTGGGCAGGGCGAAAAACTGTTTTTT CASSGQGEKLFF
. TRBJ1-5 TRBV7-8 . 16 TGTGCCAGCAGCTACTTCCTGGACAGTCTCAATCAGCCCCAGCATTTT CASSYFLDSLNQPQHF
. TRBJ1-5 TRBV28 . 14 TGTGCCAGCAGTCGTGACACCTCCAATCAGCCCCAGCATTTT CASSRDTSNQPQHF
. TRBJ2-1 TRBV7-2 TRBD2 16 TGTGCCAGCAGCCCCTCGGCGCGGGGGATTTACAATGAGCAGTTCTTC CASSPSARGIYNEQFF
. TRBJ1-2 TRBV3-1/TRBV3-2 . 16 TGTGCCAGCAGCCAAGATCTGGCAGGGACTAACTATGGCTACACCTTC CASSQDLAGTNYGYTF
. TRBJ2-7 TRBV15 . 13 TGTGCCACCAGCATGGCAGGGACCTACGAGCAGTACTTC CATSMAGTYEQYF
. TRBJ2-5 TRBV5-4 . 14 TGTGCCAGCAGCTTGGCCCGCAGTCAAGAGACCCAGTACTTC CASSLARSQETQYF
few TRBJ1-5 TRBV30 . 14 TGTGCCTGGAGTTATCGGGTAGGGGATCAGCCCCAGCATTTT CAWSYRVGDQPQHF
. TRBJ2-7 TRBV5-4 TRBD2 13 TGTGCCAGCAGCCCCGGGACTAGCGACGAGCAGTACTTC CASSPGTSDEQYF
few TRBJ2-1 TRBV24-1 TRBD1 15 TGTGCCACCAGTGGAGGGACAGATGCTTACAATGAGCAGTTCTTC CATSGGTDAYNEQFF
. TRBJ1-2 TRBV7-8 . 14 TGTGCCAGCAGCTTGAGGGACAAGAACTATGGCTACACCTTC CASSLRDKNYGYTF
. TRBJ1-1 TRBV6-5 . 12 TGTGCCAGCATCAGGGGTAGGGCTGAAGCTTTCTTT CASIRGRAEAFF
. TRBJ2-1 TRBV7-2 . 16 TGTGCCAGCAGCTTATTAGTCGATAGCTCCTACAATGAGCAGTTCTTC CASSLLVDSSYNEQFF
. TRBJ2-2 TRBV18 . 13 TGTGCCAGCTCACCATCTACCCGCGGGGAGCTGTTTTTT CASSPSTRGELFF
. TRBJ1-4 TRBV7-9 . 15 TGTGCCAGCACACAGCTAGGGGAACGTCGGGAAAAACTGTTTTTT CASTQLGERREKLFF
. TRBJ1-2 TRBV3-1/TRBV3-2 . 13 TGTGCCAGCAGCCAAGGAGGCTCCTATGGCTACACCTTC CASSQGGSYGYTF
once TRBJ2-2 TRBV3-1/TRBV3-2 . 13 TGTGCCAGCAGCCAAGGAGGTCCCGGGGAGCTGTTTTTT CASSQGGPGELFF
. TRBJ2-2 TRBV6-1 . 17 TGTGCCAGCAGTGTCTCCCTATCCGGGAGTAGAAACGGGGAGCTGTTTTTT CASSVSLSGSRNGELFF
. TRBJ2-3 TRBV6-6 . 15 TGTGCCAGCAGAAGACTCAGATTAGGTGAAGATACGCAGTATTTT CASRRLRLGEDTQYF
. TRBJ1-1 TRBV19 . 13 TGTGCCAGTAGCCCAGAGACTAACACTGAAGCTTTCTTT CASSPETNTEAFF
. TRBJ2-7 TRBV23-1 TRBD1 14 TGCGCCAGCCTTACCGGGACAGACTACTACGAGCAGTACTTC CASLTGTDYYEQYF
once TRBJ1-5 TRBV27 TRBD1 13 TGTGCCAGCAGTAGACAGGGTAATCAGCCCCAGCATTTT CASSRQGNQPQHF
. TRBJ2-5 TRBV5-1 . 14 TGCGCCAGCAGCTTGGACAGGCCCGGGGAGACCCAGTACTTC CASSLDRPGETQYF
. TRBJ2-1 TRBV3-1/TRBV3-2 TRBD2 16 TGTGCCAGCAGCCCCTACGGGGTACTAGCGGGGGGGGAGCAGTTCTTC CASSPYGVLAGGEQFF
. TRBJ2-1 TRBV12-3/TRBV12-4 TRBD2 12 TGTGCCAGCACCCGACTAGCTCGGGAGCAGTTCTTC CASTRLAREQFF
. TRBJ2-2 TRBV27 . 16 TGTGCCAGCACGCGGGACAGTGGGATTAACACCGGGGAGCTGTTTTTT CASTRDSGINTGELFF
. TRBJ2-7 TRBV20-1 . 11 TGCAGTGCTAGGGCTCTCTACGAGCAGTACTTC CSARALYEQYF
. TRBJ1-3 TRBV27 TRBD1 17 TGTGCCAGCAGTCCGTCCCCCGGGACAGGGAGAGGAAACACCATATATTTT CASSPSPGTGRGNTIYF
. TRBJ2-7 TRBV3-1/TRBV3-2 . 13 TGTGCCAGCAGCCACGGGACAAAATACGAGCAGTACTTC CASSHGTKYEQYF
. TRBJ2-1 TRBV7-9 TRBD2 15 TGTGCCAGCAGCTTAGTTCTAGCGGGAGAACCTGAGCAGTTCTTC CASSLVLAGEPEQFF
. TRBJ2-7 TRBV27 . 13 TGTGCCAGCAGTTTAACCAGGGGTAGTGAGCAGTACTTC CASSLTRGSEQYF
once TRBJ2-3 TRBV9 TRBD2 16 TGTGCCAGCAGCGTAGCCCAGCGGGGGGGCTCAGATACGCAGTATTTT CASSVAQRGGSDTQYF
. TRBJ1-1 TRBV3-1/TRBV3-2 TRBD1 17 TGTGCCAGCAGCCAAAGGGGACAGGGGGACGTAGGCACTGAAGCTTTCTTT CASSQRGQGDVGTEAFF
. TRBJ1-1 TRBV6-5 . 15 TGTGCCAGCGGTAACCCGGCAGGGGTGAACACTGAAGCTTTCTTT CASGNPAGVNTEAFF
. TRBJ2-1 TRBV14 TRBD2 15 TGTGCCAGCAGCCAAGATCACGGACTAGCGGGGGGGAATTTCTTC CASSQDHGLAGGNFF
. TRBJ2-7 TRBV19 . 13 TGTGCCAGTAGTGCGGGTCGGGCGTACGAGCAGTACTTC CASSAGRAYEQYF
. TRBJ2-7 TRBV7-9 TRBD1 14 TGTGCCAGCAGCCCTCCGGACAGGGGCCACGAGCAGTACTTC CASSPPDRGHEQYF
few TRBJ1-2 TRBV4-1 . 15 TGCGCCAGCAGCCCCGAAGCCGGGGTTGTCTATGGCTACACCTTC CASSPEAGVVYGYTF
once TRBJ2-1 TRBV11-2 . 18 TGTGCCAGCACCCAATATCGTTCCGGGAGCTCCTTGGGCAATGAGCAGTTCTTC CASTQYRSGSSLGNEQFF
. TRBJ2-7 TRBV27 TRBD1 15 TGTGCCAGCAGTTTACCCCAGGGGGCGGCCTACGAGCAGTACTTC CASSLPQGAAYEQYF
once TRBJ2-7 TRBV5-1 TRBD2 17 TGCGCCAGCACCCCTTCGGTGCTCGGGGGGGACTCCTACGAGCAGTACTTC CASTPSVLGGDSYEQYF
few TRBJ2-1 TRBV5-1 . 14 TGCGCCAGCAGCCCCCAGCTAGTCTACAATGAGCAGTTCTTC CASSPQLVYNEQFF
. TRBJ2-3 TRBV6-4 . 16 TGTGCCAGCAGTGACTTACCAGGCCCTAGCACAGATACGCAGTATTTT CASSDLPGPSTDTQYF
. TRBJ2-2 TRBV7-6 . 15 TGTGCCAGCAGCTTAGCGCAGGCGAACACCGGGGAGCTGTTTTTT CASSLAQANTGELFF
once TRBJ2-7 TRBV5-1 TRBD1 14 TGCGCCAGCAGCCCAGGACAGGGCTCCTACGAGCAGTACTTC CASSPGQGSYEQYF
. TRBJ1-1 TRBV5-1 . 14 TGCGCCAGCAGCCCCTCGGGGGTGAACACTGAAGCTTTCTTT CASSPSGVNTEAFF
. TRBJ1-6 TRBV19 . 15 TGTGCCAGTAGTATCGGAGGGGCCACCTATTCACCCCTCCACTTT CASSIGGATYSPLHF